The 14 T cell receptor beta chains below come from one sample, sequenced in a study of cytomegalovirus exposure and HLA in healthy donors. Sequenced by immunoSEQ multiplex PCR; TCRdb stores in-frame clones only, minus some. Here the sample spans around 58,000 clones, roughly 89% being singletons. The specimen sequenced was PBMCs. These receptors all come from a woman aged 18-29 years in good health and CMV-seronegative.

The V gene is TRBV7-2, the J gene TRBJ2-3, with D maybe TRBD2 (5 bases). V shed 3 bases and J shed 0 bases, with 10 bases lying between them. Germline lookup yields CDR1 SGHTA and CDR2 FQGNSA. The CDR3 consists of 15 residues. This chain's CDR3 is CASSLSGWSTDTQYF. CDR3 sequence (DNA): TGTGCCAGCAGCTTGTCGGGGTGGAGCACAGATACGCAGTATTTT.

This sequence joins TRBV7-9 and TRBJ2-7; possibly TRBD2 for D (7 bases). This CDR3 comprises 14 residues. Per the germline V gene, CDR1 is SEHNR and CDR2 is FQNEAQ (reference sequence). Trimming took off 5 bases at V and 6 bases at J, with 17 bases between the two ends. The CDR3 coding sequence is TGTGCCAGCAGCCACACGCTGGGGGGGCTCGAGCAGTACTTC. Amino acid sequence: CASSHTLGGLEQYF.

The chain is built from TRBV13 and TRBJ2-2; weak D call: TRBD2 (5 bases). V lost 5 bases and J 6 bases, leaving 10 bases between the germline ends. CDR3 size: 13 residues. Germline CDR1 and CDR2: PRHDT and FYEKMQ (reference sequence). This chain's CDR3 is CASSPRRSGELFF. In DNA form, the CDR3 reads TGTGCCAGCAGCCCCCGGAGGTCCGGGGAGCTGTTTTTT.

The V and J genes are TRBV30 and TRBJ1-5, with D perhaps TRBD1 (6 bases). The CDR3 is 14 amino acids. CDR1 GTSNPN and CDR2 SVGIG come from the germline V gene (reference sequence). The V end lost 4 bases, the J end lost 7 bases, and 17 bases lay between the germline ends. CDR3 region: CAWKSAGALQPQHF. The DNA of the CDR3 is TGTGCCTGGAAATCGGCGGGGGCCCTCCAGCCCCAGCATTTT.

The chain uses TRBV6-1 and TRBJ1-1; D perhaps matches TRBD1 (5 bases). The V and J ends lost 4 bases and 3 bases respectively, with 6 bases between them. Germline loops: CDR1 MNHNS, CDR2 SASEGT. CDR3 size: 12 residues. This CDR3 reads CASSGQYTEAFF. The CDR3 DNA follows: TGTGCCAGCAGTGGACAGTACACTGAAGCTTTCTTT.

V is TRBV6-4 and J is TRBJ1-5, with 8 bases lining up with TRBD1. This CDR3 is built from 13 residues. Trimming removed 6 bases from V and 10 bases from J; junction bases left unmatched: 8. Germline CDR1 is MRHNA and CDR2 is SNTAGT. The DNA of the CDR3 is TGTGCCAGCAGCCTAAGACAGGGGCTACCCCAGCATTTT. Translating it yields CASSLRQGLPQHF.

This clone was detected only once. V is TRBV2 and J is TRBJ1-5; D might be TRBD1 (6 bases). The V end was cut by 2 bases, the J end by 7 bases, with 9 bases between. This CDR3 spans 13 amino acids. Germline V lookup: CDR1 SNHLY, CDR2 FYNNEI. As DNA, the CDR3 is TGTGCCAGCAGTGAACAGGGGTTACAGCCCCAGCATTTT. This sequence encodes CASSEQGLQPQHF.

The chain employs TRBV7-2 and TRBJ2-1; 9 nucleotides line up with TRBD1. The germline CDR1 and CDR2 sequences are SGHTA and FQGNSA. CDR3 length: 13 residues. V dropped 4 bases and J dropped 6; count of bases not matched to a gene: 1. CDR3 region: CASSWGQGNEQFF. As DNA, the CDR3 is TGTGCCAGCAGCTGGGGACAGGGCAATGAGCAGTTCTTC.

The genes are TRBV30 and TRBJ1-2; no reliable D call. Trimming removed 4 bases at V and 7 bases at J, with 19 bases between. The germline V gene encodes CDR1 GTSNPN and CDR2 SVGIG (reference sequence). CDR3 length equals 14 residues. The CDR3 region has the DNA TGTGCCTGGACCCGCGGCCGACGTGGTATTGGCTACACCTTC. Its protein product is CAWTRGRRGIGYTF.

The V and J genes are TRBV28 and TRBJ2-1; TRBD2 aligns across 14 bases. Per the germline V gene, CDR1 is MDHEN and CDR2 is SYDVKM. The CDR3 runs to 18 residues. J lost 8 bases, V lost 6 bases, and 15 bases had no gene match. The CDR3 is CASRPPRLAGGPIDEQFF. DNA for the CDR3: TGTGCCAGCAGACCCCCTCGACTAGCGGGAGGGCCTATCGATGAGCAGTTCTTC.

The V and J genes are TRBV2 and TRBJ1-2; TRBD1 is a possible D gene (5 bases). Germline CDR1 reads SNHLY; CDR2 reads FYNNEI. V lost 4 bases to trimming and J lost 8 bases, with 23 bases between them. The CDR3 consists of 16 residues. CDR3 in amino acids: CASSVGRLSVIEGYTF. DNA of the CDR3: TGTGCCAGCAGTGTGGGGCGGCTCTCCGTAATTGAAGGCTACACCTTC.

For the CDR3, the DNA is TGCGCCAGCAGTTCCGGGGTGAAGAACACTGAAGCTTTCTTT. This codes for CASSSGVKNTEAFF. V and J are TRBV5-1 and TRBJ1-1; D gene unclear. The CDR3 has 14 amino acids. The germline gives CDR1 SGHRS, CDR2 YFSETQ. Trimming removed 5 bases at V and 1 base at J, with 12 bases between.

V is TRBV4-2 and J is TRBJ1-2; 8 positions match TRBD1. The CDR3 has 15 amino acids. From germline, CDR1 is LGHNA and CDR2 YNFKEQ. The trim removed 2 bases at V and 5 bases at J, leaving 7 bases unmatched. The CDR3 loop is CASSQKTGGGYGYTF. The CDR3 DNA follows: TGTGCCAGCAGCCAAAAAACAGGGGGAGGTTATGGCTACACCTTC.

The chain employs TRBV6-1 and TRBJ2-1, with 11 nucleotides matching TRBD2. The CDR3 has 17 amino acids. V was pared by 1 base and J by 6 bases, with 8 bases of the junction left unmatched. The germline V gene has CDR1 MNHNS and CDR2 SASEGT. The CDR3 bases are TGTGCCAGCAGTGAAGGAACGGGACTAGCGGTTTTCAATGAGCAGTTCTTC. It codes for CASSEGTGLAVFNEQFF.